Listed here are 8 T cell receptor beta chains from one sample, sequenced in a study of cytomegalovirus exposure and HLA in healthy donors. Profiled with immunoSEQ multiplex PCR; TCRdb holds only in-frame clones, not every one. The data show 55,000 to 75,000 clones, with 85% to 95% seen just once and 6.5% to 9% held by the top ten. Source material: PBMCs. The receptors derive from a young woman in good health and CMV-seropositive.

The chain uses TRBV19 and TRBJ1-3; no clear D. Germline CDR1 and CDR2: LNHDA and SQIVND (reference sequence). Trimming left V 6 bases short and J 4 bases short, with 19 bases between. This CDR3 has 16 amino acids. In DNA form, the CDR3 reads TGTGCCAGTAGCCGGGAGCCGAGGAGTGCGGGAAACACCATATATTTT. The encoded protein is CASSREPRSAGNTIYF.

This chain joins TRBV9 and TRBJ1-1; 7 bases are shared with TRBD1. From germline, CDR1 is SGDLS and CDR2 YYNGEE. V shed 3 bases and J 4 bases; nucleotides not matched to a gene: 3. This CDR3 has 13 amino acids. This CDR3 reads CASSDNRGTEAFF. In DNA form, the CDR3 reads TGTGCCAGCAGCGACAACAGGGGCACTGAAGCTTTCTTT.

The rearrangement uses TRBV27 and TRBJ1-5; unclear D gene. The ends were cut back, 7 bases at V and 5 bases at J, with 12 bases in the middle. The CDR3 is made up of 13 amino acids. The V gene's germline CDR1 is MNHEY and CDR2 SMNVEV (reference sequence). In DNA form, the CDR3 reads TGTGCCAGCAAGGGCGGGGTCTATCAGCCCCAGCATTTT. Protein sequence: CASKGGVYQPQHF.

This rearrangement joins TRBV7-3 to TRBJ1-1, with TRBD1 matching 7 bases. With 5 bases clipped from V and 5 bases from J, the junction kept 8 bases outside the gene matches. This CDR3 is built from 14 residues. Germline V lookup: CDR1 SGHTA, CDR2 FQGTGA. This chain's CDR3 is CASSPRQGSTEAFF. In nucleotides, the CDR3 is TGTGCCAGCAGCCCCAGACAGGGAAGTACTGAAGCTTTCTTT.

This clone was counted between two and nine times. The rearrangement links TRBV6-4 to TRBJ1-2; D gene ambiguous. This CDR3 region has 13 residues. Trimming removed 6 bases from V and 0 bases from J, with 8 bases in between. Germline CDR1 MRHNA, CDR2 SNTAGT. Written as DNA, the CDR3 is TGTGCCAGCAGCCGGGGTGCTAACTATGGCTACACCTTC. Translating gives CASSRGANYGYTF.

The chain combines TRBV5-1 with TRBJ1-2; D is possibly TRBD1 (5 bases). The CDR3 is 13 residues long. Trimming shortened V by 2 bases and J by 5 bases, and 10 bases separated the two germline ends. The V gene's germline CDR1 is SGHRS and CDR2 YFSETQ. CDR3 residues: CASSFYQGYGYTF. In DNA, the CDR3 is TGCGCCAGCAGCTTCTACCAGGGATATGGCTACACCTTC. Together with reference TRBV5-1 and TRBJ1-2, the CDR3 gives the full variable domain: KAGVTQTPRYLIKTRGQQVTLSCSPISGHRSVSWYQQTPGQGLQFLFEYFSETQRNKGNFPGRFSGRQFSNSRSEMNVSTLELGDSALYLCASSFYQGYGYTFGSGTRLTVV.

The chain combines TRBV7-9 with TRBJ2-7, with 7 bases lining up with TRBD2. With 5 bases clipped from V and 1 base from J, the junction kept 8 bases outside the gene matches. Germline V gives CDR1 SEHNR, CDR2 FQNEAQ (reference sequence). The CDR3 extends over 15 amino acids. The CDR3 protein is CASSEAGTGSYEQYF. CDR3 bases: TGTGCCAGCAGCGAAGCGGGGACCGGTTCCTACGAGCAGTACTTC.

The genes are TRBV29-1 and TRBJ2-1; 15 bases fit TRBD2. J lost 4 bases, V lost 2 bases, and 15 bases had no gene match. The CDR3 extends over 20 amino acids. Germline V lookup: CDR1 SQVTM, CDR2 ANQGSEA. The CDR3 region has the DNA TGCAGCGTTGAATATCTCCGTAGGGGACTAGCGGGAGGTCGTTACAATGAGCAGTTCTTC. Translated, it gives CSVEYLRRGLAGGRYNEQFF.